This entry lists 16 T cell receptor beta chains sequenced from one sample in a study of cytomegalovirus exposure and HLA in healthy donors. Use of 60 Vbeta and 13 Jbeta primers characterized the PCR. The protocol was immunoSEQ multiplex PCR, while the TCRdb copy is restricted to in-frame clones and leaves out a portion. The sample carries approximately 160,000 clones, roughly four fifths recorded once. The specimen sequenced was PBMCs. The receptors derive from a woman between 18 and 30 years old in good health and CMV-seronegative.

The chain recombines TRBV7-8 with TRBJ1-5; TRBD1 matches 10 bases. The CDR3 has 15 amino acids. Trimming cost V 4 bases and J 5 bases; bases outside gene matches: 5. Germline CDR1 is SGHVS and CDR2 is FQNEAQ. CDR3 protein: CASSSRDRGYQPQHF. CDR3 nucleotides: TGTGCCAGCAGCTCCCGGGACAGGGGATATCAGCCCCAGCATTTT.

This chain connects TRBV2 to TRBJ2-7, with TRBD2 matching 11 bases. V lost 8 bases and J lost 6; bases outside the gene matches: 6. The germline V gene has CDR1 SNHLY and CDR2 FYNNEI. The CDR3 length is 13 residues. CDR3 loop: CASCTSGSLEQYF. CDR3 sequence (DNA): TGTGCCAGCTGCACTAGCGGGAGCCTCGAGCAGTACTTC.

The genes are TRBV30 and TRBJ1-1, with TRBD1 matching over 8 bases. J lost 6 bases, V lost 4 bases, and 4 bases had no gene match. The CDR3 length is 12 residues. In germline, CDR1 is GTSNPN, CDR2 SVGIG (reference sequence). The DNA of the CDR3 is TGTGCCTGGACAGGGGGCGGGTCTGAAGCTTTCTTT. This codes for CAWTGGGSEAFF.

In this sample, this clone turned up once. The chain recombines TRBV11-2 with TRBJ1-4; maybe TRBD1 (5 bases). The CDR3 has 14 amino acids. V lost 3 bases, J lost 7 bases, and 12 bases lay in between. Looked up from germline, CDR1 is SGHAT and CDR2 is FQNNGV. In nucleotides, the CDR3 is TGTGCCAGCAGCTTCCACAGGCGGGGTGAAAAACTGTTTTTT. Encoded protein: CASSFHRRGEKLFF.

The V and J genes are TRBV25-1 and TRBJ2-7; 9 nucleotides match TRBD2. Germline V gene data show CDR1 as MGHDK and CDR2 as SYGVNS. The CDR3 sequence is 15 residues long. Germline trimming cut 4 bases from V and 6 bases from J; bases unmatched to any gene: 10. The CDR3 DNA reads as TGTGCCAGCAGTGCACTAGCGGGCCCCTTTTTCGAGCAGTACTTC. It translates to CASSALAGPFFEQYF.

This chain uses TRBV7-3 with TRBJ2-1; 8 bases line up with TRBD2. The junction had 11 bases not matched to a gene; V was cut back by 5 bases and J by 2 bases. CDR1 SGHTA and CDR2 FQGTGA come from the germline V gene. This CDR3 region has 17 residues. The CDR3 loop reads CASSIRSLREAYNEQFF. The CDR3, as DNA: TGTGCCAGCAGCATTAGGTCCCTGCGGGAGGCCTACAATGAGCAGTTCTTC.

V is TRBV18 and J is TRBJ2-6; D ambiguous. V lost 3 bases, J lost 0 bases, and 12 bases lay in between. Germline values: CDR1 KGHSH, CDR2 LQKENI. The CDR3 totals 17 residues. CDR3 nucleotides: TGTGCCAGCTCACCTCCACTCCCTAGCTCTGGGGCCAACGTCCTGACTTTC. Residues: CASSPPLPSSGANVLTF.

This clone showed up just once. This chain connects TRBV6-5 to TRBJ1-5, with 11 bases identical to TRBD1. V shed 6 bases and J 7 bases; nucleotides not matched to a gene: 5. The CDR3 covers 14 residues. In germline, CDR1 is MNHEY, CDR2 SVGAGI. The CDR3 loop reads CASRRTGGRQPQHF. The CDR3 DNA sequence: TGTGCCAGCAGAAGGACAGGGGGCCGGCAGCCCCAGCATTTT.

The V and J genes are TRBV5-1 and TRBJ2-1; 10 bases are a match to TRBD2. From germline, CDR1 is SGHRS and CDR2 YFSETQ. The CDR3 consists of 14 residues. Trimming removed 2 bases from V and 9 bases from J; junction bases left unmatched: 5. CDR3 sequence reads: CASSFLAGEREQFF. The CDR3 nucleotides read TGCGCCAGCAGCTTCCTAGCGGGAGAACGTGAGCAGTTCTTC.

This clone has a single count. The chain uses TRBV7-6 and TRBJ2-2; 8 nucleotides line up with TRBD2. CDR1 and CDR2 from the germline V gene are SGHVS and FNYEAQ. This CDR3 contains 16 residues. V gave up 1 base and J gave up 4 bases; unmatched junction bases: 5. CDR3 residues: CASSLGVAGITGELFF. CDR3 coding DNA: TGTGCCAGCAGCTTAGGGGTAGCGGGGATCACCGGGGAGCTGTTTTTT.

The chain links TRBV27 to TRBJ2-3; TRBD2 is a possible D gene (6 bases). V lost 10 bases to trimming and J lost 2 bases, with 13 bases between them. CDR1 is MNHEY and CDR2 is SMNVEV in the germline V gene (reference sequence). This CDR3 has 13 residues. CDR3: CATMRGYTDTQYF. CDR3 DNA: TGTGCCACCATGCGGGGCTACACAGATACGCAGTATTTT.

Remarks on this clone: Other nucleotide sequences in the sample specify the same CDR3. Here the CDR3 DNA reads TGTGCCAGCAGCTTAGGGCTAGCGGGAGTTTACGAGCAGTACTTC. This gives the protein CASSLGLAGVYEQYF. The chain combines TRBV11-2 with TRBJ2-7; 10 bases align to TRBD2. In germline, CDR1 is SGHAT, CDR2 FQNNGV. This CDR3 has 15 residues. Unmatched junction bases numbered 4, after V lost 1 base and J lost 4 bases.

The rearrangement links TRBV10-1 to TRBJ1-5, with 7 bases fitting TRBD1. Germline CDR1 WNHNN, CDR2 SYGVQD (reference sequence). This CDR3 region has 16 residues. V dropped 6 bases and J dropped 0; count of bases not matched to a gene: 8. The CDR3, as DNA: TGCGCCAGCAGACCGGGACAGAAAGATAGCAATCAGCCCCAGCATTTT. Encoded protein: CASRPGQKDSNQPQHF.

This chain joins TRBV4-1 and TRBJ2-1; 8 bases are a match to TRBD2. CDR1 MGHRA and CDR2 YSYEKL come from the germline V gene. With V trimmed by 3 bases and J by 8 bases, 15 bases remained unmatched. The CDR3 runs to 17 residues. The CDR3 sequence: CASSQSGTSGFSYEQFF. The DNA for the CDR3 is TGCGCCAGCAGCCAGTCCGGGACTAGTGGATTTAGTTATGAGCAGTTCTTC.

CDR3 sequence: CASSLAGRGLSGETQYF. The CDR3 DNA is TGTGCCAGCAGCTTAGCCGGCAGGGGGCTATCAGGAGAGACCCAGTACTTC. V gene TRBV7-3 combines with J gene TRBJ2-5; TRBD1 aligns across 8 bases. CDR3 length equals 17 residues. The trim removed 2 bases at V and 4 bases at J, leaving 12 bases unmatched. Germline V CDR1 and CDR2: SGHTA, FQGTGA. Variable domain in full (rest from reference TRBV7-3 and TRBJ2-5): GAGVSQTPSNKVTEKGKYVELRCDPISGHTALYWYRQSLGQGPEFLIYFQGTGAADDSGLPNDRFFAVRPEGSVSTLKIQRTERGDSAVYLCASSLAGRGLSGETQYFGPGTRLLVL.

V gene TRBV2 combines with J gene TRBJ2-1; maybe TRBD1 (6 bases). CDR1 and CDR2 from the germline V gene are SNHLY and FYNNEI. The CDR3 has 18 amino acids. Between the trimmed V and J ends, which lost 10 bases and 1 base, there was a span of 26 bases. CDR3 in amino acids: CATRTTGYTSYSYNEQFF. In nucleotides, the CDR3 is TGTGCCACCCGAACTACAGGGTATACAAGCTATTCCTACAATGAGCAGTTCTTC.